These T cell receptor beta chains were read from a single sample in a study of blood T cell repertoires in COVID-19. Clones were read by immunoSEQ multiplex PCR, and TCRdb kept only the in-frame ones, dropping some. The table has around 700,000 clones, over 80% seen once; the top ten hold over 0.2%. The sample consisted of peripheral blood. The receptors here all came from a young woman with acute or convalescent COVID-19. Each CDR3 is given with its conserved first and last residue. The order of the fields is J gene, V gene, clone size, D gene, CDR3 DNA, CDR3 protein. D genes are given only for firm matches. Expanded clones get a size class; other rows say once, few or many, or leave the size out.

TRBJ1-2 | TRBV20-1 | NA | TRBD1 | TGCAGTGCCCGGGACAGGGGGCTTCACACCTTC | CSARDRGLHTF
TRBJ2-7 | TRBV27 | NA | NA | TGTGCCAGCAGTCCTGGTTGGGGCCACTACGAGCAGTACTTC | CASSPGWGHYEQYF
TRBJ2-2 | TRBV18 | NA | TRBD1 | TGTGCCAGCTCACCGATTTCCGGACAGGGGTTGACCGGGGAGCTGTTTTTT | CASSPISGQGLTGELFF
TRBJ1-1 | TRBV5-5 | NA | NA | TGTGCCAGCAGCGCGTCGGGGTTGAACACTGAAGCTTTCTTT | CASSASGLNTEAFF
TRBJ1-2 | TRBV4-1 | NA | NA | TGCGCCAGCTCCGCCGGGTGGGGCTACACCTTC | CASSAGWGYTF
TRBJ2-2 | TRBV7-3 | NA | NA | TGTGCCAGCAGCCGCCGGCGGGCAAGCCTTCCCGGGGAGCTGTTTTTT | CASSRRRASLPGELFF
TRBJ2-1 | TRBV6-2/TRBV6-3 | few | TRBD1 | TGTGCCAGCAGTTTCGACAGGGACCCCTACAATGAGCAGTTCTTC | CASSFDRDPYNEQFF
TRBJ2-2 | TRBV11-2 | NA | TRBD1 | TGTGCCAGCAGTCGGACAGGGGAAAACACCGGGGAGCTGTTTTTT | CASSRTGENTGELFF
TRBJ1-1 | TRBV30 | few | NA | TGTGCCTGGACCCCCGGTCAGGGCTACACTGAAGCTTTCTTT | CAWTPGQGYTEAFF
TRBJ1-6 | TRBV11-2 | NA | NA | TGTGCCAGCAGCTTAGTGGGAGGGGCGAGCTCCTATAATTCACCCCTCCACTTT | CASSLVGGASSYNSPLHF
TRBJ2-7 | TRBV7-3 | NA | TRBD2 | TGTGCCAGCAGCCCTCGGGGGGGTCTTACCTACGAGCAGTACTTC | CASSPRGGLTYEQYF
TRBJ1-1 | TRBV7-6 | NA | NA | TGTGCCAGCAGCTTAGGTCGGGAATTGAACACTGAAGCTTTCTTT | CASSLGRELNTEAFF
TRBJ1-2 | TRBV6-5 | NA | NA | TGTGCCAGCAGCTCCGGGCCGGGAGGCTACACCTTC | CASSSGPGGYTF
TRBJ1-2 | TRBV19 | NA | NA | TGTGCCAGTAGTGTTGGGGCGGCTGGCTACACCTTC | CASSVGAAGYTF
TRBJ2-2 | TRBV3-1/TRBV3-2 | few | TRBD2 | TGTGCCAGCAGCCGCTCCGGCGGGGGGGTCACCGGGGAGCTGTTTTTT | CASSRSGGGVTGELFF
TRBJ2-7 | TRBV2 | NA | TRBD1 | TGTGCCATCACGGATGGGGGACAGGGGCCGTTCCCCAACTCCTACGAGCAGTACTTC | CAITDGGQGPFPNSYEQYF
TRBJ2-3 | TRBV5-6 | NA | NA | TGTGCCAGCAGCTTGAATGGGCCACCCCTGGGAGATACGCAGTATTTT | CASSLNGPPLGDTQYF
TRBJ2-3 | TRBV24-1 | NA | TRBD2 | TGTGCCACCAGTGACCCCTCTCTAGCGGGGGCCACAGATACGCAGTATTTT | CATSDPSLAGATDTQYF
TRBJ1-3 | TRBV9 | NA | TRBD1 | TGTGCCAGCAGCATAAGGGACAGTCACTCTGGAAACACCATATATTTT | CASSIRDSHSGNTIYF
TRBJ2-3 | TRBV2 | NA | NA | TGTGCCAGCAAGGGGCAAGGGGGAAGCACAGATACGCAGTATTTT | CASKGQGGSTDTQYF
TRBJ1-1 | TRBV14 | NA | NA | TGTGCCAGCAGCCATGTAGGGGCCATCGTGAACACTGAAGCTTTCTTT | CASSHVGAIVNTEAFF
TRBJ2-1 | TRBV9 | NA | TRBD1 | TGTGCCAGCAGCTTGGACAGGGGTTCCCTCAATGAGCAGTTCTTC | CASSLDRGSLNEQFF
TRBJ2-3 | TRBV19 | once | NA | TGTGCCAGTATGCTTCAGGATACGCAGTATTTT | CASMLQDTQYF
TRBJ1-1 | TRBV24-1 | NA | TRBD1 | TGTGCCACCAGTGATCGTAAACAGGGGATTGGGTCGAACACTGAAGCTTTCTTT | CATSDRKQGIGSNTEAFF
TRBJ1-5 | TRBV28 | NA | NA | TGTGCCAGCAGTTTTCAGTTGCCCGTCAGCAATCAGCCCCAGCATTTT | CASSFQLPVSNQPQHF
TRBJ2-2 | TRBV28 | NA | TRBD2 | TGTGCCAGCAGTTTAAGCGGGACTTACACCGGGGAGCTGTTTTTT | CASSLSGTYTGELFF
TRBJ1-2 | TRBV6-1 | NA | TRBD1 | TGTGCCAGCAGTGATTCCGGGACAGGGGGCCGAGGCTACACCTTC | CASSDSGTGGRGYTF
TRBJ2-1 | TRBV27 | NA | TRBD2 | TGTGCCAGCAGTTTGGCTAGCGGGGGATACAATGAGCAGTTCTTC | CASSLASGGYNEQFF
TRBJ1-2 | TRBV20-1 | NA | TRBD1 | TGCAGTGCTAGTTCCGGGACAGGGAAGAACTATGGCTACACCTTC | CSASSGTGKNYGYTF
TRBJ1-2 | TRBV4-1 | NA | NA | TGCGCCAGCAGCCAAGATAGTCAGGGGTACTACTATGGCTACACCTTC | CASSQDSQGYYYGYTF
TRBJ2-7 | TRBV30 | NA | NA | TGTGCCTGGAGTCGGACCTACAGGGCACAGGACTACGAGCAGTACTTC | CAWSRTYRAQDYEQYF
TRBJ1-6 | TRBV27 | NA | TRBD1 | TGTGCCAGCAGTTTAACTACCGGGACAGGGGGTAATTCACCCCTCCACTTT | CASSLTTGTGGNSPLHF
TRBJ1-2 | TRBV9 | NA | NA | TGTGCCAGCAGCGTAGCTGGAGTAGGCGGCTACACCTTC | CASSVAGVGGYTF
TRBJ1-3 | TRBV29-1 | once | NA | TGCAGCGTTGAAGATCGGCAGGACTTTTGGTCAGGTGCCATATATTTT | CSVEDRQDFWSGAIYF
TRBJ2-7 | TRBV2 | NA | TRBD1 | TGTGCCAGCAGGGGACAGGGGATCTCCTACGAGCAGTACTTC | CASRGQGISYEQYF
TRBJ1-6 | TRBV6-4 | NA | NA | TGTGCCAGCAGTCCTAATCAAAATTCACCCCTCCACTTT | CASSPNQNSPLHF
TRBJ1-6 | TRBV5-1 | NA | NA | TGCGCCAGCAGCTTGTCGAGCTCCTATAATTCACCCCTCCACTTT | CASSLSSSYNSPLHF
TRBJ2-7 | TRBV6-1 | NA | TRBD1 | TGTGCCAGCAGTGAATATGCAGGGGGCACCTACGAGCAGTACTTC | CASSEYAGGTYEQYF
TRBJ2-5 | TRBV2 | few | TRBD1 | TGTGCCAGCAGTAGAGGGACAGCTCAAGAGACCCAGTACTTC | CASSRGTAQETQYF
TRBJ1-1 | TRBV2 | NA | NA | TGTGCCAGCAGTGAAACAGGACCCCACACTGAAGCTTTCTTT | CASSETGPHTEAFF